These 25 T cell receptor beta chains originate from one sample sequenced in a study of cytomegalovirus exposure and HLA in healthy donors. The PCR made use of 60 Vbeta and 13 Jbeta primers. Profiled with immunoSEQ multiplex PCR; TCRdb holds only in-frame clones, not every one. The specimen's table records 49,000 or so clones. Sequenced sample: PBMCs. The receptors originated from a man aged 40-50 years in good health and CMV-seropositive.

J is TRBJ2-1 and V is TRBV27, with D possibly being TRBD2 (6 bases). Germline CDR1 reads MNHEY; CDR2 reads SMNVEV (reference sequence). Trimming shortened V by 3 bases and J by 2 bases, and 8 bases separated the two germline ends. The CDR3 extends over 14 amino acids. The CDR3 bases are TGTGCCAGCAGTTTCGGGGGTCCCTACAATGAGCAGTTCTTC. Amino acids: CASSFGGPYNEQFF.

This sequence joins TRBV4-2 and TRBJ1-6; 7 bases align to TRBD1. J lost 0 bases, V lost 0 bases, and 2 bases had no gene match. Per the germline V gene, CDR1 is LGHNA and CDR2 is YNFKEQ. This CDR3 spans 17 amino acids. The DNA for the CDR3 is TGTGCCAGCAGCCAAGATGGGGACAGCTCCTATAATTCACCCCTCCACTTT. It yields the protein CASSQDGDSSYNSPLHF.

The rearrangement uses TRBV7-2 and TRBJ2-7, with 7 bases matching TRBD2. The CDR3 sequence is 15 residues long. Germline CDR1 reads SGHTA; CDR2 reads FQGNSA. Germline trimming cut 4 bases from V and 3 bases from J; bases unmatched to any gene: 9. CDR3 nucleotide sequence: TGTGCCAGCAGCTCACCGGGACTACTAAACTACGAGCAGTACTTC. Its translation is CASSSPGLLNYEQYF.

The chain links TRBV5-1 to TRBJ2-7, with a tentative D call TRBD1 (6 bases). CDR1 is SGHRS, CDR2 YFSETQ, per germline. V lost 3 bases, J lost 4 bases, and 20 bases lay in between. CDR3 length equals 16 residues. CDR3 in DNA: TGCGCCAGCAGCTCTACAGGGAAAGTTGGATCTTACGAGCAGTACTTC. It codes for CASSSTGKVGSYEQYF.

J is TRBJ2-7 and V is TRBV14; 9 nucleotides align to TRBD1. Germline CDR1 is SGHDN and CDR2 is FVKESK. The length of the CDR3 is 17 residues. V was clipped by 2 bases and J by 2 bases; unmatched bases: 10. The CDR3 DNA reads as TGTGCCAGCAGCCAATCGCTCGGGACAGGGAGAACCTACGAGCAGTACTTC. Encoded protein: CASSQSLGTGRTYEQYF.

CDR3 in DNA: TGTGCCAGTAGAGGGGCCGGTCCAAAAGGTCAGCCCCAGCATTTT. Amino acid sequence: CASRGAGPKGQPQHF. The chain combines TRBV19 with TRBJ1-5; D is perhaps TRBD1 (5 bases). CDR1 is LNHDA, CDR2 SQIVND, per germline (reference sequence). Trimming took off 6 bases at V and 6 bases at J, with 18 bases between the two ends. The CDR3 covers 15 residues.

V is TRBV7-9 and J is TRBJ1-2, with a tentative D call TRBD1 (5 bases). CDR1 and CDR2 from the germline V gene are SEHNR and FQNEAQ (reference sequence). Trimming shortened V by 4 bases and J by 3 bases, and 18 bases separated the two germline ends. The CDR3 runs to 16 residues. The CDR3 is CASSSLAQGSHYGYTF. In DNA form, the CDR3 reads TGTGCCAGCAGCTCTTTAGCCCAGGGCTCCCACTATGGCTACACCTTC. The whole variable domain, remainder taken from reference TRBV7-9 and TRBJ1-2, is DTGVSQNPRHKITKRGQNVTFRCDPISEHNRLYWYRQTLGQGPEFLTYFQNEAQLEKSRLLSDRFSAERPKGSFSTLEIQRTEQGDSAMYLCASSSLAQGSHYGYTFGSGTRLTVV.

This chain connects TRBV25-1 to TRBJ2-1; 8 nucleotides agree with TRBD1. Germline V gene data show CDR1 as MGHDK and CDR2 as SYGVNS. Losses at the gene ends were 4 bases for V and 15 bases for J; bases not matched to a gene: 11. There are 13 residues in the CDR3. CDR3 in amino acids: CASSVSPGTGRFF. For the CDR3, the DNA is TGTGCCAGCAGTGTTTCCCCCGGGACAGGAAGGTTCTTC. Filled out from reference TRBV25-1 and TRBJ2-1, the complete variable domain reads EADIYQTPRYLVIGTGKKITLECSQTMGHDKMYWYQQDPGMELHLIHYSYGVNSTEKGDLSSESTVSRIRTEHFPLTLESARPSHTSQYLCASSVSPGTGRFFGPGTRLTVL.

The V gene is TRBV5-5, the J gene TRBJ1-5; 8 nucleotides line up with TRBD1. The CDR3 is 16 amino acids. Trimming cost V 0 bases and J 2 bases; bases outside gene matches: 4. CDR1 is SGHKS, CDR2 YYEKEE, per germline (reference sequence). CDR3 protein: CASSLAGTGGNQPQHF. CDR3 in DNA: TGTGCCAGCAGCTTGGCCGGGACAGGCGGCAATCAGCCCCAGCATTTT.

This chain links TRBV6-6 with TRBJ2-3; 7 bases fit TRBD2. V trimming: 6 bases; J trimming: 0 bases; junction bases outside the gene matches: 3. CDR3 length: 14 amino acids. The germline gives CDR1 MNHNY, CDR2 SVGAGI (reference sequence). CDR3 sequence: CASSPAGSTDTQYF. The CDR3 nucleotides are TGTGCCAGCAGCCCAGCGGGGAGCACAGATACGCAGTATTTT.

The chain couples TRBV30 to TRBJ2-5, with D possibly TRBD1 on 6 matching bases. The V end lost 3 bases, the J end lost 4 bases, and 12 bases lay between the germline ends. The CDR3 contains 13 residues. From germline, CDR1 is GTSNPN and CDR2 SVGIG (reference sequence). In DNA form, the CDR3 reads TGTGCCTGGAGAAGGGCAGGGGTAGAGACCCAGTACTTC. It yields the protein CAWRRAGVETQYF.

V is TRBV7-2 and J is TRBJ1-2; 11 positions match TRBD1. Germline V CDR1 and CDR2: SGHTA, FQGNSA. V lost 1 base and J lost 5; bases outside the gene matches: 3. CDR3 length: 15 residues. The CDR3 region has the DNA TGTGCCAGCAGCTTAGGGACAGGGGGCACATATGGCTACACCTTC. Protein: CASSLGTGGTYGYTF.

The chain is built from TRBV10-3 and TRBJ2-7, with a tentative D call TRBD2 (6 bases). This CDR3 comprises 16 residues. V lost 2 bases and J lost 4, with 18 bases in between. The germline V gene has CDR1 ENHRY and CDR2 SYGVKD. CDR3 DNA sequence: TGTGCCATCAGTGAGCTGGGTGGGAGGAACCAATACGAGCAGTACTTC. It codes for CAISELGGRNQYEQYF.

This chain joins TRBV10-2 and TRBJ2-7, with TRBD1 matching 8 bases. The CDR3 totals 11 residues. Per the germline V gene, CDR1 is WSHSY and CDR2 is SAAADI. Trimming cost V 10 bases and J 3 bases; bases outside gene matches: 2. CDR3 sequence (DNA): TGCGCCACAACAGGGGGCTACGAGCAGTACTTC. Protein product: CATTGGYEQYF.

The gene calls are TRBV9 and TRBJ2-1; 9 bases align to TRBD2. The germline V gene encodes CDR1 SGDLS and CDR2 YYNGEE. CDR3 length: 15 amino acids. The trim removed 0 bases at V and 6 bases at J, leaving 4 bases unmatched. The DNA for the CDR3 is TGTGCCAGCAGCGTAGTGGCTAGCGGGACCAATGAGCAGTTCTTC. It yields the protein CASSVVASGTNEQFF.

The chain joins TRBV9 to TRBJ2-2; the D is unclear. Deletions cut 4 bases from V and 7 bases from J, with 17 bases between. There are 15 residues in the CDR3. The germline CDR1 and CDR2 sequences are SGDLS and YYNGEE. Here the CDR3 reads CASSYSHGLRGELFF. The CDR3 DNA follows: TGTGCCAGCAGCTATTCCCACGGGTTACGCGGGGAGCTGTTTTTT.

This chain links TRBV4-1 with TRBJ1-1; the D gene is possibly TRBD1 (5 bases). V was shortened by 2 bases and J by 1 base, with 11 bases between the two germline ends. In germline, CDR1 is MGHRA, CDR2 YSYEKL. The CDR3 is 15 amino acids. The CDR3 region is CASSQPDITNTEAFF. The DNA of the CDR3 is TGCGCCAGCAGCCAACCGGACATAACGAACACTGAAGCTTTCTTT.

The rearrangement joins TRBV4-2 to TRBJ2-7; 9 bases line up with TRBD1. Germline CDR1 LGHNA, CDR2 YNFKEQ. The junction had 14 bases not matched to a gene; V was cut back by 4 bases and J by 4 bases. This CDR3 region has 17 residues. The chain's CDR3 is CASSRTGTGLISYEQYF. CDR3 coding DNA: TGTGCCAGCAGCCGCACCGGGACAGGGCTCATTTCGTACGAGCAGTACTTC.

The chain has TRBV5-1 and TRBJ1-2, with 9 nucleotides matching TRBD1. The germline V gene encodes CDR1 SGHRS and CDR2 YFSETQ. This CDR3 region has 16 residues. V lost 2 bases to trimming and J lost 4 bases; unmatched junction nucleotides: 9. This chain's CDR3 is CASSLTWDRVSYGYTF. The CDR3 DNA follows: TGCGCCAGCAGCTTAACCTGGGACAGGGTTTCCTATGGCTACACCTTC.

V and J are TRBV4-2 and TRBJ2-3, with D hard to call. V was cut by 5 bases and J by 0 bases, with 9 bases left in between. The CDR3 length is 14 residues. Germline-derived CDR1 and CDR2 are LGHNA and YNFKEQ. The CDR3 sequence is CASSSSSSTDTQYF. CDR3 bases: TGTGCCAGCAGCTCCTCTTCTAGCACAGATACGCAGTATTTT.

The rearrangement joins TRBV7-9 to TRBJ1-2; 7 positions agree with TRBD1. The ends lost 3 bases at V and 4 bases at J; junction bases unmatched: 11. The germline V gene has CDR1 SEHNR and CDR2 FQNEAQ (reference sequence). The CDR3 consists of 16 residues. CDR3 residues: CASSFTRGDLGYGYTF. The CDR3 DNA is TGTGCCAGCAGCTTTACCAGGGGGGATCTGGGCTATGGCTACACCTTC.

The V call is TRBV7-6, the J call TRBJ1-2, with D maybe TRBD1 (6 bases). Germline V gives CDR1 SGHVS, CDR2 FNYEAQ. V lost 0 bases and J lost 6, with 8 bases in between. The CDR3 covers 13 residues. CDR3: CASSLAGGNGYTF. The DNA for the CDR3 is TGTGCCAGCAGCTTAGCAGGGGGTAATGGCTACACCTTC. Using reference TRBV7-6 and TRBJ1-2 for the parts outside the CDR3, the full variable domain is GAGVSQSPRYKVTKRGQDVALRCDPISGHVSLYWYRQALGQGPEFLTYFNYEAQQDKSGLPNDRFSAERPEGSISTLTIQRTEQRDSAMYRCASSLAGGNGYTFGSGTRLTVV.

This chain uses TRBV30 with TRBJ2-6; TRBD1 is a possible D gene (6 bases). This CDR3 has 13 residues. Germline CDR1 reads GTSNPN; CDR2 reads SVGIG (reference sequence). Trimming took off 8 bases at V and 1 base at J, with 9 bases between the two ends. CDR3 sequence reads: CATGQSGANVLTF. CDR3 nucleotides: TGTGCCACTGGACAGTCTGGGGCCAACGTCCTGACTTTC.

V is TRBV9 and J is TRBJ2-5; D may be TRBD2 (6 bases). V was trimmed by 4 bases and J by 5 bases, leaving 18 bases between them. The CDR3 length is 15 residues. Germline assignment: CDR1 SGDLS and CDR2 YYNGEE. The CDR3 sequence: CASSSGGSFGETQYF. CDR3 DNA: TGTGCCAGCAGCTCAGGAGGGAGCTTTGGGGAGACCCAGTACTTC.

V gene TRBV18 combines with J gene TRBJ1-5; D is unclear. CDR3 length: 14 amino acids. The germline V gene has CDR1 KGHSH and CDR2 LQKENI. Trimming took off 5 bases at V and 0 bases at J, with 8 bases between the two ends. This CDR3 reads CASSDKDSNQPQHF. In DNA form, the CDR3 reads TGTGCCAGCTCAGACAAAGATAGCAATCAGCCCCAGCATTTT.